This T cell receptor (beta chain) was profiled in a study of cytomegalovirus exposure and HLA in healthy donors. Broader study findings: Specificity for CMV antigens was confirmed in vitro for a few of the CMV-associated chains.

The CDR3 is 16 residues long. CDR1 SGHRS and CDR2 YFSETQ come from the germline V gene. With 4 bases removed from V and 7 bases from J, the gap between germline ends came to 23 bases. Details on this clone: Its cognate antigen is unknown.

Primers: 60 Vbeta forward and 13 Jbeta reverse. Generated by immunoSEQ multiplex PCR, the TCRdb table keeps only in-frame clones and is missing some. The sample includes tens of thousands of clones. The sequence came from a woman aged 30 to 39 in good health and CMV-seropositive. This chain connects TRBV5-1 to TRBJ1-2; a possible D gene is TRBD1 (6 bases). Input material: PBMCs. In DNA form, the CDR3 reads TGCGCCAGCAGCCCGACCGACAGGTATGGCTTCCTTGGCTACACCTTC. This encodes CASSPTDRYGFLGYTF.